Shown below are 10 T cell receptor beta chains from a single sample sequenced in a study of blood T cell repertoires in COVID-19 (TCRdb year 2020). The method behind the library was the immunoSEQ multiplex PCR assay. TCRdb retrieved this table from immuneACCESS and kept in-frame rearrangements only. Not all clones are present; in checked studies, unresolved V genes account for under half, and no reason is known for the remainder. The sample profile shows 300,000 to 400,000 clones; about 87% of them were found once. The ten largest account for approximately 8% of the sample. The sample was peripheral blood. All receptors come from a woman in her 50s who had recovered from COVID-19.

The CDR3 is CAISERLAGREQYF. CDR3 DNA: TGTGCCATCAGTGAGAGGCTAGCGGGACGCGAGCAGTACTTC. The V gene is TRBV10-3, the J gene TRBJ2-7; TRBD2 aligns across 9 bases. The CDR3 runs to 14 residues. Per germline, CDR1 ENHRY and CDR2 SYGVKD. With V trimmed by 2 bases and J by 6 bases, 5 bases remained unmatched.

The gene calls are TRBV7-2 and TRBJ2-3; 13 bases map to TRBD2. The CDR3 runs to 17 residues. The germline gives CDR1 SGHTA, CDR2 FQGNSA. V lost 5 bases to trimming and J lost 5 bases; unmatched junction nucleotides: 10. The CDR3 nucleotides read TGTGCCAGCAGCCGGACTTGGACTAGCGGGGGAATAGATACGCAGTATTTT. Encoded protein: CASSRTWTSGGIDTQYF.

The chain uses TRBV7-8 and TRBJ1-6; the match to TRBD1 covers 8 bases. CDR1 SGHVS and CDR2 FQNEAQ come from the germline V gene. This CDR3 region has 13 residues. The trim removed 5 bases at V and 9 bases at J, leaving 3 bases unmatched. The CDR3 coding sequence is TGTGCCAGCAGCGTAGACAGGGGTTCACCCCTCCACTTT. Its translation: CASSVDRGSPLHF.

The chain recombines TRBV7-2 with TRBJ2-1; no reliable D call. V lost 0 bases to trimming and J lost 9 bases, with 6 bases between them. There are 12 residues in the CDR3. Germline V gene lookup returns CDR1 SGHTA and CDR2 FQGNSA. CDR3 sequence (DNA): TGTGCCAGCAGCTTAGCGAGCCGTGAGCAGTTCTTC. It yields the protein CASSLASREQFF.

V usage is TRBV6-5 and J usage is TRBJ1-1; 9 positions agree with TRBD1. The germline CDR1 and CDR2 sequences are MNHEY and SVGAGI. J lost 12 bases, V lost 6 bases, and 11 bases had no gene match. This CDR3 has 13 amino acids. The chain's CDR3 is CASSLTGGRKTFF. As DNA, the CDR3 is TGTGCCAGCAGCCTTACAGGGGGCCGGAAAACTTTCTTT.

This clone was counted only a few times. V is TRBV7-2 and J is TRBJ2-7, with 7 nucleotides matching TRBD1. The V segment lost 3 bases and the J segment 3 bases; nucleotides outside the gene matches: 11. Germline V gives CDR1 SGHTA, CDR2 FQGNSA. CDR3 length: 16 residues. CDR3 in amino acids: CASSFRTGRHSYEQYF. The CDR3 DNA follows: TGTGCCAGCAGCTTCAGGACAGGTAGGCACAGCTACGAGCAGTACTTC.

The CDR3 sequence is CASSIGGYHGDTQYF. DNA of the CDR3: TGTGCCAGTAGTATCGGGGGGTACCATGGAGATACGCAGTATTTT. V is TRBV19 and J is TRBJ2-3; TRBD2 agrees at 7 bases. Trimming took 3 bases from V and 5 from J; bases not matched to a gene: 8. Germline V gene lookup returns CDR1 LNHDA and CDR2 SQIVND (reference sequence). This CDR3 has 15 amino acids.

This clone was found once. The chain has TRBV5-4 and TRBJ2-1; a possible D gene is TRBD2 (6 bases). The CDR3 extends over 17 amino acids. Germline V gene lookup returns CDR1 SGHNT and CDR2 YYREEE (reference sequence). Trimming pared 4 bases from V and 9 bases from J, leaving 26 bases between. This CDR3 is CASSPRESRGTFGEQFF. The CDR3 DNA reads TGTGCCAGCAGCCCCCGTGAGAGCCGCGGGACTTTCGGTGAGCAGTTCTTC.

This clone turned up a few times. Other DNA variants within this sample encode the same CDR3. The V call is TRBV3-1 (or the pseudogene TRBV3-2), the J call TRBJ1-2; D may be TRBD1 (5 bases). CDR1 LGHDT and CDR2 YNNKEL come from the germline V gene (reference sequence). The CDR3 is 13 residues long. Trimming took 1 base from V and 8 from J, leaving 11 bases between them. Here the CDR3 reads CASSQGLREGYTF. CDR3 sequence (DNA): TGTGCCAGCAGCCAAGGACTCAGGGAAGGCTACACCTTC.

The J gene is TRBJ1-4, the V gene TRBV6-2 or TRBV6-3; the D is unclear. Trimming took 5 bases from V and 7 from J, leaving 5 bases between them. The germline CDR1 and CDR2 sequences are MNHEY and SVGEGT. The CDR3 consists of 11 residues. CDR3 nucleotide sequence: TGTGCCAGCAGTACGAGTGAAAAACTGTTTTTT. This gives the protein CASSTSEKLFF.